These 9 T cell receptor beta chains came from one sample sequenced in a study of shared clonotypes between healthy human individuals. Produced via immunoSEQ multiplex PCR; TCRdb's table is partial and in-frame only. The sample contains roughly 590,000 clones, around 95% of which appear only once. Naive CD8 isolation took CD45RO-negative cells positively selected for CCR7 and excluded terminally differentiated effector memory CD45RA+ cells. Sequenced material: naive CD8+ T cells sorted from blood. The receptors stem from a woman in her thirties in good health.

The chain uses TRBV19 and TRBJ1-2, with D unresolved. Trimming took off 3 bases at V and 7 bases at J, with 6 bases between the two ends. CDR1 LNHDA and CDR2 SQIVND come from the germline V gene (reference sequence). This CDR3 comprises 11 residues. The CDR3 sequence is CASSIARGYTF. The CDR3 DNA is TGTGCCAGTAGTATTGCTCGTGGCTACACCTTC.

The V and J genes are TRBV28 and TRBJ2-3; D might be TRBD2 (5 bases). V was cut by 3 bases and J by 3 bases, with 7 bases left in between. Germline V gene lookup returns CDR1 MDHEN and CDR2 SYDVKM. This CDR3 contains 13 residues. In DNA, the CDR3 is TGTGCCAGCAGTTTTAGGACTACAGATACGCAGTATTTT. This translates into CASSFRTTDTQYF.

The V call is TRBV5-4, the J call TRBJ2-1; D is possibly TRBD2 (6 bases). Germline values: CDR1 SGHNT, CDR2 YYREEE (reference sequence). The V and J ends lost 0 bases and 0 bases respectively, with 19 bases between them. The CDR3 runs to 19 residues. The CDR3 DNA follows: TGTGCCAGCAGCTTGGCCCCCACAATAGCGGTTAGCTCCTACAATGAGCAGTTCTTC. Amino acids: CASSLAPTIAVSSYNEQFF.

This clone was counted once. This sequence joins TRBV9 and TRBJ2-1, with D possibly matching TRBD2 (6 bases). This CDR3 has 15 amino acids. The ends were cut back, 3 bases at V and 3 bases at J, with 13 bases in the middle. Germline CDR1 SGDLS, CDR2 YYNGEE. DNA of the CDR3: TGTGCCAGCAGCGCGGGTCGGGAGAGCTACAATGAGCAGTTCTTC. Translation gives CASSAGRESYNEQFF.

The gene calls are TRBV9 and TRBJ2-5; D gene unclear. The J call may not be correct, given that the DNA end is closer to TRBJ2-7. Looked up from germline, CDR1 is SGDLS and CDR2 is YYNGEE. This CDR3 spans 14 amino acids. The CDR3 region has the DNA TGTGCCAGCAGCGTAGCTCCGGCCGTGGACGAGCAGTACTTC. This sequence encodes CASSVAPAVDEQYF.

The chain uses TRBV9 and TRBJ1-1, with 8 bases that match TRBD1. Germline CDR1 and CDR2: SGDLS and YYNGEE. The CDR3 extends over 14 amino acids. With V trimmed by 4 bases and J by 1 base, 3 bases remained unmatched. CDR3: CASSTGQGNTEAFF. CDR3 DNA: TGTGCCAGCAGCACCGGACAGGGGAACACTGAAGCTTTCTTT.

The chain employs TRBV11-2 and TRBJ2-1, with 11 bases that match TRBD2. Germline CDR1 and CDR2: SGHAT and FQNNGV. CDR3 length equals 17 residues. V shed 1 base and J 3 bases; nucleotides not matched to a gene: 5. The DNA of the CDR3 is TGTGCCAGCAGCTTAGGACTAGCGGGGCCTTACTACAATGAGCAGTTCTTC. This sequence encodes CASSLGLAGPYYNEQFF.

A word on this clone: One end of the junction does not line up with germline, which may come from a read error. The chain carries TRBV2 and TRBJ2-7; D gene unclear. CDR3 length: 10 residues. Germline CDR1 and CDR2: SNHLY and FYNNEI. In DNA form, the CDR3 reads TGTGCCAGCAGGGAAGGCGAGCAGTACTTC. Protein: CASREGEQYF.

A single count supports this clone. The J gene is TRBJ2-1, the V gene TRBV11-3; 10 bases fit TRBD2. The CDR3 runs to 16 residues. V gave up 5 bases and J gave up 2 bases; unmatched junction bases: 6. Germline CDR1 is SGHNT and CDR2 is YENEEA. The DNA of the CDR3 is TGTGCCAGCAGCAAAGAAGGGACTAGCGCCTACAATGAGCAGTTCTTC. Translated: CASSKEGTSAYNEQFF.